This entry features one TCR beta chain sequence. This sample was included in a study of blood T cell repertoires in COVID-19. Study-level background: Collection of acute and convalescent COVID-19 samples took place in the United States, Italy and Spain. Sample material is recorded as cDNA or gDNA derived from T cells, B-cell-depleted T cells, or PBMCs.

The CDR3 runs to 14 residues. Germline V gene sequence: CDR1 SGHKS, CDR2 YYEKEE (reference sequence). V trimming: 2 bases; J trimming: 6 bases; junction bases outside the gene matches: 5. Produced via immunoSEQ multiplex PCR; TCRdb's table is partial and in-frame only. This sample has roughly 120,000 clones, with more than 70% found just once. Source material: peripheral blood. This TCR derives from a man aged 60-69 years with acute or convalescent COVID-19. The chain links TRBV5-5 to TRBJ1-2; 9 bases line up with TRBD1. The CDR3 loop is CASSLSTGGNGYTF. In DNA, the CDR3 is TGTGCCAGCAGCTTAAGTACAGGGGGCAATGGCTACACCTTC.